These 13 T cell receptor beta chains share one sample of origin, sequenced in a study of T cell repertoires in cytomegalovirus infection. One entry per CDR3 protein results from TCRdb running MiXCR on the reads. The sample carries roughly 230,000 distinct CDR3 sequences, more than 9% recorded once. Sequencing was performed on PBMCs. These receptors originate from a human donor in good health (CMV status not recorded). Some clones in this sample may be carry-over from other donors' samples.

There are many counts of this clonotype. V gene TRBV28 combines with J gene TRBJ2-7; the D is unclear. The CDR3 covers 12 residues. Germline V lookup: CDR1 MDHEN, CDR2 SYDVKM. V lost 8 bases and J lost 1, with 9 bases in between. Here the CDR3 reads CASPEISYEQYF. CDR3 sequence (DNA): TGTGCCAGCCCCGAAATATCCTACGAGCAGTACTTC.

In DNA form, the CDR3 reads TGCAGCGTCCGGGACAGGGGAATCTACGAGCAGTACTTC. It specifies CSVRDRGIYEQYF. The chain employs TRBV29-1 and TRBJ2-7; 10 nucleotides match TRBD1. After removal of 6 bases from V and 3 bases from J, the junction contained 5 bases not matched to a gene. The CDR3 runs 13 residues. Looked up from germline, CDR1 is SQVTM and CDR2 is ANQGSEA.

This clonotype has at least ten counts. The CDR3 spells CASRMDGTKNTEAFF. CDR3 bases: TGTGCCAGCAGAATGGACGGCACCAAGAACACTGAAGCTTTCTTT. V usage is TRBV6-2 or TRBV6-3 and J usage is TRBJ1-1; no reliable D call. The germline CDR1 and CDR2 sequences are MNHEY and SVGEGT. The CDR3 totals 15 residues. The V end lost 6 bases, the J end lost 1 base, and 15 bases lay between the germline ends.

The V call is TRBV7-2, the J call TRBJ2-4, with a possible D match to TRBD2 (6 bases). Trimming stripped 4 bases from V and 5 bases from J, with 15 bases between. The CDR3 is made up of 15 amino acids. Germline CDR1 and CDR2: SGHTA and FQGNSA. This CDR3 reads CASSSVSGVQNIQYF. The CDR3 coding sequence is TGTGCCAGCAGCTCAGTATCGGGGGTCCAAAACATTCAGTACTTC.

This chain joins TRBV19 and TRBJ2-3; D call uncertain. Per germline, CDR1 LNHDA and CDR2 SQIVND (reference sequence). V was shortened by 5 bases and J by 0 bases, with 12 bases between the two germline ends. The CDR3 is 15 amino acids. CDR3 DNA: TGTGCCAGTAGTGGCTCCGGGTTCAGCACAGATACGCAGTATTTT. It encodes CASSGSGFSTDTQYF. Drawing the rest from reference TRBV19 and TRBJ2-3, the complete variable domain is DGGITQSPKYLFRKEGQNVTLSCEQNLNHDAMYWYRQDPGQGLRLIYYSQIVNDFQKGDIAEGYSVSREKKESFPLTVTSAQKNPTAFYLCASSGSGFSTDTQYFGPGTRLTVL.

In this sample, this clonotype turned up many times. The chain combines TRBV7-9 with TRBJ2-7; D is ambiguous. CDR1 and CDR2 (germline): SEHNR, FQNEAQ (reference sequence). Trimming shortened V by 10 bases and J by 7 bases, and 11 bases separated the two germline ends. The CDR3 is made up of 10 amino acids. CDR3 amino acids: CATSGREQYF. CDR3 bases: TGTGCCACCAGTGGTAGAGAGCAGTACTTC.

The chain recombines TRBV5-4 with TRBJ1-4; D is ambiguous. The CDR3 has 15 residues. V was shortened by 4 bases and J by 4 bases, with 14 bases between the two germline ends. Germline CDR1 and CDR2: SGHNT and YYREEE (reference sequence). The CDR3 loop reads CASSPPGEDNEKLFF. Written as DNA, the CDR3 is TGTGCCAGCAGCCCCCCCGGAGAGGATAATGAAAAACTGTTTTTT.

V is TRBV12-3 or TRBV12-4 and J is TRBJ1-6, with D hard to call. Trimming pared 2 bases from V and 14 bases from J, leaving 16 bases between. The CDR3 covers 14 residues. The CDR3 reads CASSLNSRGVTLHF. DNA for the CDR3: TGTGCCAGCAGTTTAAACAGCCGCGGGGTGACCCTCCACTTT.

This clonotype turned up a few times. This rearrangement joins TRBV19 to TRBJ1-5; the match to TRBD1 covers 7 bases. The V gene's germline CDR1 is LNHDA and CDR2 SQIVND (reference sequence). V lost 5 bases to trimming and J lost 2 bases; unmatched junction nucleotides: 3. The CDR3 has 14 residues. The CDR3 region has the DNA TGTGCCAGTAGTGTAACAGGGGGCAATCAGCCCCAGCATTTT. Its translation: CASSVTGGNQPQHF.

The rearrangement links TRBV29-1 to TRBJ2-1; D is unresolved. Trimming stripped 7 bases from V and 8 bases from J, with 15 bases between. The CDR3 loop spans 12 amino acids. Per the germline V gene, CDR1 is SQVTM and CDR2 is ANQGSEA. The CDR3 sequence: CSARNTVDEQFF. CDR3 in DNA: TGCAGCGCCCGAAATACCGTAGATGAGCAGTTCTTC.

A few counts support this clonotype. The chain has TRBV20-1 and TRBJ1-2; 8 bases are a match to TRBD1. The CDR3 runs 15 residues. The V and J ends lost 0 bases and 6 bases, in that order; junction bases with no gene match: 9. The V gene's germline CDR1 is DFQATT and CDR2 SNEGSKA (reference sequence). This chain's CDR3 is CSARDIAQGADGYTF. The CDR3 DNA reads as TGCAGTGCTAGAGATATAGCGCAGGGGGCCGATGGCTACACCTTC.

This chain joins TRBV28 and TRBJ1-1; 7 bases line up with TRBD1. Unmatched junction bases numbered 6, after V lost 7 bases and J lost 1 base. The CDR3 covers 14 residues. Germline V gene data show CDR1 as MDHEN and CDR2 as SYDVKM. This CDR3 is CASTSTGRNTEAFF. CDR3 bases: TGTGCCAGCACCTCGACAGGGCGGAACACTGAAGCTTTCTTT.

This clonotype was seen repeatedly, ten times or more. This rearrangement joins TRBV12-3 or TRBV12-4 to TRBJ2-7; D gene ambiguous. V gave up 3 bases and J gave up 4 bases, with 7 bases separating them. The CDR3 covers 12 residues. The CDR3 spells CASSLRPYEQYF. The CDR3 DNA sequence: TGTGCCAGCAGTTTGAGGCCTTACGAGCAGTACTTC.